This T cell receptor beta chain was sequenced during a study of blood T cell repertoires in COVID-19. Study-level information: Samples came from the United States, Italy and Spain, spanning acute and convalescent COVID-19. The cDNA or gDNA used as material had been derived from T cells, B-cell-depleted T cells, or PBMCs.

Germline-derived CDR1 and CDR2 are SNHLY and FYNNEI. This CDR3 comprises 14 residues. With 6 bases removed from V and 8 bases from J, the gap between germline ends came to 14 bases. Authors' data handling: Amplification of reference gene primers provided the estimated nucleated cell counts. Assay used: immunoSEQ multiplex PCR; TCRdb lists only in-frame clones, some missing. From that table come the V and J calls and clone size; the DNA was used to work out D and trimming. The repertoire holds around 230,000 clones, about four fifths seen once, with roughly 2.7% in the top ten. The TCR sequence derives from a woman aged 40 to 50 with active or convalescent COVID-19. V is TRBV2 and J is TRBJ1-6; D remains unclear. Sequencing input: peripheral blood. DNA of the CDR3: TGTGCCAGCAGGGAGCTAAATTGGGATTCACCCCTCCACTTT. It translates to CASRELNWDSPLHF.